This is a list of T cell receptor beta chains from one sample in a study of shared clonotypes between healthy human individuals. Sequencing was performed with immunoSEQ multiplex PCR; in TCRdb, only in-frame clones are kept and a portion is missing. The table lists 180,000 or so clones, roughly 93% of them singletons. The material sequenced was naive CD4+ T cells sorted from blood. All receptors come from a woman in her thirties in good health. Each CDR3 is given without its conserved first and last residue.

TRBV7-6	TRBJ1-1	ASSKTNTEAF
TRBV5-5	TRBJ1-5	ASSLESGIQPQH
TRBV28	TRBJ2-7	ASTGTGAFEQY
TRBV7-9	TRBJ2-1	ASSARGSSYNEQF
TRBV30	TRBJ1-5	AWSEGRAAQPQH
TRBV28	TRBJ1-1	ASTRGNTEAF
TRBV5-1	TRBJ2-3	ASSLVEKTDTQY
TRBV7-9	TRBJ2-3	ASSFGQLSTDTQY
TRBV5-1	TRBJ1-2	ASSFRQGLGYT
TRBV19	TRBJ2-6	ASSIRGSGANVLT
TRBV10-3	TRBJ1-5	AISEGDERQPQH
TRBV19	TRBJ1-1	ASSFRQGYTEAF
TRBV11-2	TRBJ2-7	ASSLGGRVDEQY
TRBV7-9	TRBJ1-1	ASSFPGGPPMNTEAF
TRBV4-1	TRBJ1-2	ASSQPRTRPGGYT
TRBV28	.	ASSFEGRVSYEQY
TRBV28	TRBJ2-7	ASSYLISTGTGDNYEQY
TRBV6-6	TRBJ2-7	ASRKAGNAYEQY
TRBV5-1	TRBJ1-1	ASSWVGGTEAF
TRBV18	TRBJ2-2	ASSPTGELF
TRBV5-5	TRBJ2-7	ASNYQGAGEQY
TRBV19	TRBJ2-1	ASSMDVGAYNEQF
TRBV7-8	.	ASSDQGARSYEQY